The entry that follows covers one T cell receptor (beta chain) sequence. This sample is drawn from a study of cytomegalovirus exposure and HLA in healthy donors. The CDR3 is 15 residues long. J was trimmed by 2 bases and V by 5 bases; bases with no gene match: 8. Per germline, CDR1 MNHEY and CDR2 SMNVEV (reference sequence). Primers for the PCR totalled 60 Vbeta and 13 Jbeta. Produced via immunoSEQ multiplex PCR; TCRdb's table is partial and in-frame only. The data contain approximately 190,000 clones, over 65% of them singletons. Material: PBMCs. V and J are TRBV27 and TRBJ2-7; TRBD1 matches 8 bases. The TCR comes from a man in his forties in good health and CMV-seropositive. Here the CDR3 DNA reads TGTGCCAGCAGTCAGCAGGGGGCACAACCCTACGAGCAGTACTTC. This codes for CASSQQGAQPYEQYF.